Here is one TCR beta chain with its context. This entry comes from a study of response to subunit inactivated influenza vaccine. TCRdb reanalysed the RT-PCR reads using MiXCR and keeps one entry per CDR3 protein. The table lists just under 550,000 distinct CDR3 sequences, less than 25% of them singletons. This CDR3 is built from 12 residues. Per the germline V gene, CDR1 is DFQATT and CDR2 is SNEGSKA (reference sequence). V lost 6 bases, J lost 2 bases, and 11 bases lay in between. This sample also appeared in a second study, on T cells expressing NK-cell markers. From that second work: UMIs accompanied the 5'RACE template switching by which TCR beta cDNA was made. It was from sorted CD3+CD56+NKG2C+, CD3+CD56+NKG2C- and CD3+CD56-NKG2C+ T cells that TCR beta repertoires came. HCMV seropositivity marked seven of the eight sequenced donors; one was seronegative. With an anti-gamma-delta TCR antibody, sorting in several experiments was kept to alpha-beta TCR T cells. A few of the donors also had these clonotypes leading their CD3+CD56-NKG2C+ fraction.

Here the sequenced sample was CD4+ T cells sorted from PBMCs, taken about 11 days after vaccination. This chain uses TRBV20-1 with TRBJ2-7; D gene unclear. This TCR was sampled from a man in his fifties or sixties who received an inactivated influenza vaccine. The DNA for the CDR3 is TGCAGTGCCCGAGCTGTCGCCTACGAGCAGTACTTC. Its translation is CSARAVAYEQYF.